The clone carrying this T cell receptor beta chain was seen only a few times. As yet, its antigen is unknown. The entry originates in a study of beta chain features in type 1 diabetes. About the study: No patient-donor differences in age, gender, total cells or subset yield. Overall study findings and caveats: A closer apparent resemblance between naive, central memory and Treg TCRB repertoires was seen in patients than in healthy donors. Any HLA type influence on TCRB rearrangement was left unresolved here.

TCRB transcripts that were expressed got sequenced, as all of the isolated RNA had been reverse transcribed. TCRdb's table, derived via immunoSEQ multiplex PCR, lists solely in-frame clones and lacks some. The data hold 300,000 to 350,000 clones, with 6.5% to 10% observed a single time. The V segment lost 7 bases and the J segment 2 bases; nucleotides outside the gene matches: 11. The germline gives CDR1 MNHEY, CDR2 SMNVEV (reference sequence). The CDR3 extends over 16 amino acids. Sequences were obtained from central memory CD4+ T cells from blood. The chain links TRBV27 to TRBJ2-7; 10 bases are a match to TRBD2. The clonotype comes from a woman younger than 30 in good health. CDR3 DNA: TGTGCCAGCATCGAGCGGGGGGGACTAGGGGCCTACGAGCAGTACTTC. Protein product: CASIERGGLGAYEQYF.